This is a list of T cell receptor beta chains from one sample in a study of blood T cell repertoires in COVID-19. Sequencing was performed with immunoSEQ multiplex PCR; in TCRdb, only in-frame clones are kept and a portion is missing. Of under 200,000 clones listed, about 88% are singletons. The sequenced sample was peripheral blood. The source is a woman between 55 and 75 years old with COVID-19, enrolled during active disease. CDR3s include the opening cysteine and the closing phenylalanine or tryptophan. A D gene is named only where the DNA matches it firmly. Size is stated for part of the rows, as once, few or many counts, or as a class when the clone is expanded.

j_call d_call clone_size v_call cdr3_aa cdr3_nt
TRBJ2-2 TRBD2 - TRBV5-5 CASSFDPTSGRRELFF TGTGCCAGCAGCTTTGACCCGACTAGCGGGAGGAGGGAGCTGTTTTTT
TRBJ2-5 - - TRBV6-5 CASSPTGNPQETQYF TGTGCCAGCAGTCCTACAGGGAACCCACAAGAGACCCAGTACTTC
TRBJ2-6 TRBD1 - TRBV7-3 CASSSFGQGTGANVLTF TGTGCCAGCAGCTCGTTCGGACAGGGGACTGGGGCCAACGTCCTGACTTTC
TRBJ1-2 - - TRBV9 CASSVTVSDGYTF TGTGCCAGCAGCGTTACAGTCTCCGACGGCTACACCTTC
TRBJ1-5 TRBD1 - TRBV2 CASSGGQGYRQPQHF TGTGCCAGCAGTGGCGGACAGGGCTATCGTCAGCCCCAGCATTTT
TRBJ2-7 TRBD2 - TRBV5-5 CASSLLLAGPYEQYF TGTGCCAGCAGCTTGTTACTAGCGGGACCCTACGAGCAGTACTTC
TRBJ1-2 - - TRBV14 CASSQHRDVNYGYTF TGTGCCAGCAGCCAACACAGGGATGTTAACTATGGCTACACCTTC
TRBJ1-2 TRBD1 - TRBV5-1 CASSLGRTGDGYTF TGCGCCAGCAGCTTGGGAAGGACAGGGGATGGCTACACCTTC
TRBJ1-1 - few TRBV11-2 CASSPTGPRNTEAFF TGTGCCAGCAGCCCGACAGGCCCGAGGAACACTGAAGCTTTCTTT
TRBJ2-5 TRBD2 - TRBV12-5 CASGLGTSGGQETQYF TGTGCTAGTGGCCTCGGGACTAGCGGGGGACAAGAGACCCAGTACTTC